These T cell receptor beta chains were read from a single sample in a study of blood T cell repertoires in COVID-19. Sequencing was performed with immunoSEQ multiplex PCR; in TCRdb, only in-frame clones are kept and a portion is missing. The table includes approximately 150,000 clones, 80% detected once. Sequencing was performed on PBMCs or T cells enriched from blood (not recorded which). The receptors come from a man aged 40-55 years who had recovered from COVID-19. CDR3s include the opening cysteine and the closing phenylalanine or tryptophan. A D gene is named only where the DNA matches it firmly. The size of a clone is reported for some rows only, either as once, few or many, or as a class for expanded clones.

j_call v_call clone_size d_call cdr3_nt cdr3_aa
TRBJ2-5 TRBV29-1 NA TRBD2 TGCAGCACCAGGGGACTAGCGGGGGGGAATCAAGAGACCCAGTACTTC CSTRGLAGGNQETQYF
TRBJ2-1 TRBV2 NA TRBD2 TGTGCCAGCGGGGAAGCGGGGGGGAACAATGAGCAGTTCTTC CASGEAGGNNEQFF
TRBJ1-2 TRBV4-2 NA NA TGTGCCAGCAGCCAAGATCGATCGGGAGGCTACACCTTC CASSQDRSGGYTF
TRBJ2-1 TRBV4-1 NA TRBD2 TGCGCCAGCAGCCAAGAGTGGACTAGCAATGAGCAGTTCTTC CASSQEWTSNEQFF
TRBJ2-2 TRBV10-3 NA TRBD1 TGTGCCATCAGTGAGCGTCAGGTGGGACAGGGGTCCCCCGGGGAGCTGTTTTTT CAISERQVGQGSPGELFF
TRBJ1-2 TRBV6-5 NA NA TGTGCCAGCAGTTCCCCAAGGGAGGGGCGAAACTATGGCTACACCTTC CASSSPREGRNYGYTF
TRBJ1-2 TRBV24-1 NA NA TGTGCCACCAGGAGGTTCTATGGCTACACCTTC CATRRFYGYTF
TRBJ2-5 TRBV4-2 NA TRBD2 TGTGCCAGCAGCCAAGAGCCCCGGGGGGGCCAAGAGACCCAGTACTTC CASSQEPRGGQETQYF
TRBJ2-1 TRBV25-1 NA TRBD2 TGTGCCAGCAACCTAGCCCCCTCGGGCGGGGGGAACAATGAGCAGTTCTTC CASNLAPSGGGNNEQFF
TRBJ1-5 TRBV5-5 NA TRBD1 TGTGCCAGCAGCCTGGGACAGGGGGCAGGTCAGCCCCAGCATTTT CASSLGQGAGQPQHF
TRBJ2-1 TRBV2 NA NA TGTGCCAGCAGTGAAAGGCCCGGCGGGCAGTTCTTC CASSERPGGQFF
TRBJ2-4 TRBV30 NA NA TGTGCCTGGAGTGTTAAGGAGAACATTCAGTACTTC CAWSVKENIQYF
TRBJ2-3 TRBV2 NA TRBD2 TGTGCCAGCAGTAGAAACCGACTAGCGGGGGGGCGGGATACGCAGTATTTT CASSRNRLAGGRDTQYF
TRBJ2-1 TRBV6-5 many NA TGTGCCAGCAGTTACTCGAGGGAAGAGCAGTTCTTC CASSYSREEQFF
TRBJ1-1 TRBV10-3 few NA TGTGCCATCAGACCACTTTTGAACACTGAAGCTTTCTTT CAIRPLLNTEAFF
TRBJ1-4 TRBV2 NA NA TGTGCCAGCAGTGTGGGGAGCACTAATGAAAAACTGTTTTTT CASSVGSTNEKLFF
TRBJ1-1 TRBV9 NA NA TGTGCCAGCAGCGTAAGCGCCATTTCTACTGAAGCTTTCTTT CASSVSAISTEAFF
TRBJ2-3 TRBV19 NA TRBD1 TGTGCCAGTAGCTTCCAGGGGGCAGATACGCAGTATTTT CASSFQGADTQYF
TRBJ1-1 TRBV18 NA TRBD1 TGTGCCAGCTCACGACAGGGGCCCACTGAAGCTTTCTTT CASSRQGPTEAFF
TRBJ1-1 TRBV6-1 NA NA TGTGCCAGCAGTGAATGGGGGAGGGCTGAAGCTTTCTTT CASSEWGRAEAFF
TRBJ1-2 TRBV19 NA NA TGTGCCAGTAGCCCGGACAGTAATCCCTCCGCGCCCTATGGCTACACCTTC CASSPDSNPSAPYGYTF
TRBJ2-1 TRBV7-9 NA TRBD2 TGTGCCACCACGCTAGCGGCTTACAATGAGCAGTTCTTC CATTLAAYNEQFF
TRBJ1-6 TRBV3-1/TRBV3-2 NA NA TGTGCCAGCAGCGGCCGGGAGGGAGCCTTGGTCACCCACTTT CASSGREGALVTHF
TRBJ2-2 TRBV2 NA NA TGTGCCAGCAGGGTCCATGGGGGCCGGGGCACCGGGGAGCTGTTTTTT CASRVHGGRGTGELFF
TRBJ2-1 TRBV12-2 NA NA TGTGCAAGTCGCTTAGATTTTGCGGGACGTAGCGGCAATGAGCAGTTCTTC CASRLDFAGRSGNEQFF
TRBJ2-3 TRBV6-4 NA NA TGTGCCAGCAGGGCAGGGGCTGCAGATACGCAGTATTTT CASRAGAADTQYF
TRBJ1-1 TRBV2 NA NA TGTGCCAGCACCTACGGTTCCGCCCAGGACACTGAAGCTTTCTTT CASTYGSAQDTEAFF
TRBJ1-5 TRBV30 NA TRBD1 TGTGCCTGGAGGGATCCGGGACAGCTCAATCAGCCCCAGCATTTT CAWRDPGQLNQPQHF
TRBJ2-5 TRBV18 NA TRBD2 TGTGCCAGCTCAGGTCAGCGGGGCCAAGAGACCCAGTACTTC CASSGQRGQETQYF
TRBJ1-5 TRBV30 NA TRBD1 TGTGCCTGGAGTGCCGGGACGAAACAGGGGCAACAGCCCCAGCATTTT CAWSAGTKQGQQPQHF
TRBJ2-2 TRBV9 NA NA TGTGCCAGCAGCGTAGAGCCCCTACCCACCGGGGAGCTGTTTTTT CASSVEPLPTGELFF
TRBJ1-2 TRBV7-9 NA NA TGTGCCAGCAGCTTTACCCCAGGGAATCGTGATGGCTACACCTTC CASSFTPGNRDGYTF
TRBJ2-1 TRBV7-2 NA NA TGTGCCAGCAGCTTCAACTACAATGAGCAGTTCTTC CASSFNYNEQFF
TRBJ1-3 TRBV5-3 once TRBD1 TGTGCCAGAACTACAGGGGGCTCTGGAAACACCATATATTTT CARTTGGSGNTIYF
TRBJ1-1 TRBV5-1 NA TRBD1 TGCGCCAGCAGCATAAACAGGGGTTCGGCGACCCTGAACACTGAAGCTTTCTTT CASSINRGSATLNTEAFF
TRBJ1-4 TRBV10-1 NA NA TGCGCCAGCAGCCCCTACCGCGGTGAAAAACTGTTTTTT CASSPYRGEKLFF
TRBJ1-6 TRBV2 NA TRBD1 TGTGCCAGCGGGACAGGAGCTACCAATTCACCCCTCCACTTT CASGTGATNSPLHF
TRBJ1-3 TRBV30 NA NA TGTGCCTGGAGTGCGAGCTCTGGAAACACCATATATTTT CAWSASSGNTIYF
TRBJ1-2 TRBV15 NA NA TGTGCCACCAGCAGAGATCGGGTTAACTATGGCTACACCTTC CATSRDRVNYGYTF
TRBJ2-1 TRBV9 NA TRBD1 TGTGCCAGCAGCGCGAACCGGGACAGCCGCTACAATGAGCAGTTCTTC CASSANRDSRYNEQFF
TRBJ2-2 TRBV7-7 NA TRBD1 TGTGCCAGCAGCTTAGACAGGGGGAGCGGGGAGCTGTTTTTT CASSLDRGSGELFF
TRBJ2-1 TRBV13 NA NA TGTGCCAGCAGCCCCTATTTGGGTCACTTAGCAGTAAATGAGCAGTTCTTC CASSPYLGHLAVNEQFF
TRBJ2-1 TRBV13 NA NA TGTGCCAGCAGCTTACAGGCGGGCTCCTACAATGAGCAGTTCTTC CASSLQAGSYNEQFF
TRBJ1-1 TRBV11-1 NA NA TGTGCCAGCAGCTCACCACAGGTGAGGGAAGCTTTCTTT CASSSPQVREAFF